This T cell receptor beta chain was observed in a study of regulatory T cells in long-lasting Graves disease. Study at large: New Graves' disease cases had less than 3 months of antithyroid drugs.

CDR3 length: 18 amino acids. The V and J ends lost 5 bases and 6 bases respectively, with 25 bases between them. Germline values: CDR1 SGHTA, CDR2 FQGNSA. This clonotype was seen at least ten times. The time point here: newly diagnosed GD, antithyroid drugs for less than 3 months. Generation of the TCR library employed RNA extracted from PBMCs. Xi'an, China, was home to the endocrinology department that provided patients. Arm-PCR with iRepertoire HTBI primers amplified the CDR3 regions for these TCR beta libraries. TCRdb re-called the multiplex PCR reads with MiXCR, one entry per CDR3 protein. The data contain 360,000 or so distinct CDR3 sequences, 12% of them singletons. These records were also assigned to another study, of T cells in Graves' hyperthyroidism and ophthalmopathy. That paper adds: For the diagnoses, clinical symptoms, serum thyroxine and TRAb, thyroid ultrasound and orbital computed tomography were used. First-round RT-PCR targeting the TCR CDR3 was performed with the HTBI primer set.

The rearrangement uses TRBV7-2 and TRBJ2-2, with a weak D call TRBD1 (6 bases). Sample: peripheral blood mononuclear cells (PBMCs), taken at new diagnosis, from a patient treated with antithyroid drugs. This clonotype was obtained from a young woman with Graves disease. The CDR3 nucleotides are TGTGCCAGCAGCCCTGACTGGACAGTAATAAGGTGGTCCGGGGAGCTGTTTTTT. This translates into CASSPDWTVIRWSGELFF.